Sequencing of this T cell receptor (beta chain) was carried out in a study of shared clonotypes between healthy human individuals (dated by TCRdb to about 2020). About the study as a whole: A couple of women and a few men aged 18 to 49 years were included in the cohort. For each donor, three plates each were used for CD4 naive and CD4 memory, two plates were used for CD8 naive, and one plate was used for CD8 memory. The study deeply sequenced blood TCR repertoires of several healthy adults to estimate repertoire size and the extent of clonotype sharing between individuals. Libraries were prepared and TCR repertoires were sequenced by different laboratories using diverse techniques, in order to increase sequencing depth and limit assay-specific biases. Between about 0.8 and 9 billion PBMCs per donor were obtained by leukapheresis. Findings and caveats that apply to the study as a whole: The genetic and exposure-history diversity represented was limited by the small number of donors. Larger estimated clonotype richness was generally found for naive subsets than for memory subsets. Pairwise subsampling led to the expectation that sequencing depth would affect the degree of clonotype sharing among donors. Sharing across several donors was observed for roughly 5% of naive CD4, around 3.5% of naive CD8, 2% to 2.5% of memory CD4, and about 0.4% of memory CD8 clonotypes. Sampling was restricted to blood, and TCR repertoires in tissue are likely to differ from TCR repertoires in blood. Compared with non-shared clonotypes, clonotypes shared by all four sorted-subset donors had higher generation probabilities. Rarefaction of sorted-subset datasets indicated incomplete sequencing despite the large sequencing depth.

Donors were healthy HIV-negative adults with no recently reported acute infections or vaccinations. All donors were Caucasian adults living in Nashville, Tennessee, USA. CD4+ T cells were enriched through magnetic negative selection, after which naive cells were positively selected on CD45RA and the remaining negative fraction served as the memory subset. Blood was collected by leukapheresis, and PBMCs were isolated by Ficoll-Histopaque density gradient centrifugation and then cryopreserved in liquid nitrogen vapor phase. Analytical flow cytometry was used to check the purity and quantity of every magnetically sorted T cell population. Genomic DNA was isolated from each sorted fraction and quantified by UV absorbance on a Nanodrop 2000c. TCR CDR3 regions were amplified from genomic DNA by multiplex PCR using the deep immunoSEQ assay. Genomic DNA extracted from each cell subset was distributed evenly over all wells of several immunoSEQ 96-well plates, and each plate served as one replicate. Each replicate PCR for sorted subsets received approximately 200 ng genomic DNA, equal to roughly 29,000 T cell genomes. Purified libraries were measured with a Qubit 3.0 fluorometer, size-checked on a Bioanalyzer 2100, and measured again with the KAPA Library Quantification kit. Every immunoSEQ 96-well plate was sequenced on a dedicated single-read 150-cycle Illumina NextSeq 550 flow cell. In the paper's pipeline: The immunoSEQ output contained only junctional sequences without quality scores, so filtering could not match that applied to full-length reads. Sequences were annotated with PyIR, a Python wrapper for IgBLAST v1.9, and V/J genes and CDR3 were assigned using IMGT germline references. Any read was removed if the V/J assignment was weak (E-value above 1e-6), the CDR3 was missing, or the read contained stop codons, out-of-frame junctions, or ambiguous translated residues. V3J clonotypes were defined as sequences sharing the same inferred V gene, J gene, and CDR3 amino acid sequence. The percentage overlap between two repertoires was calculated by dividing the number of shared unique clonotypes by the size of the smaller repertoire. Richness of each repertoire was evaluated using RTK rarefaction, the Chao1 estimator, and Recon v2.1 estimates of unobserved clonotypes. Generation probabilities were computed with OLGA for all TCRbeta clonotypes obtained by the gDNA method from several donors. Held by TCRdb, this immuneACCESS table contains in-frame sequences only and omits some clones. Under half of the omission traces to an unresolved V gene where checked; the cause of the rest is unknown. V and J calls and clone size are those listed in that table; D and trimming were worked out from the DNA. The sample table shows approximately 2.5 million clones, and 85% to 95% are seen once. Of the sample, roughly 0.13% falls within the top ten clones.

The CDR3 holds 13 amino acids from the cysteine to the phenylalanine. Only CDR3 DNA is held: 39 bases, read in frame from base 1. The trim is 0 bases for V and 6 bases for J, with a gap of 9 bases between the germline ends. From a lookup of the germline V gene, CDR1 and CDR2 are ENHRY and SYGVKD. The count of this clone is one. The antigen it binds to is not known. Per-base quality was not reported, and no clone a single base away is much larger than it. Sequenced: naive CD4+ T cells sorted from blood. In the paper's terms, the cell subset or site label means: CD45RA+ positively selected. The receptor was isolated from a man in his late teens or twenties in good health. The receptor chain draws on TRBV10-3 and TRBJ2-7, with the D gene not confidently named. The CDR3 sequence is CAISESLASEQYF. At the DNA level, the sequence is TGTGCCATCAGTGAGTCTCTGGCCTCCGAGCAGTACTTC.